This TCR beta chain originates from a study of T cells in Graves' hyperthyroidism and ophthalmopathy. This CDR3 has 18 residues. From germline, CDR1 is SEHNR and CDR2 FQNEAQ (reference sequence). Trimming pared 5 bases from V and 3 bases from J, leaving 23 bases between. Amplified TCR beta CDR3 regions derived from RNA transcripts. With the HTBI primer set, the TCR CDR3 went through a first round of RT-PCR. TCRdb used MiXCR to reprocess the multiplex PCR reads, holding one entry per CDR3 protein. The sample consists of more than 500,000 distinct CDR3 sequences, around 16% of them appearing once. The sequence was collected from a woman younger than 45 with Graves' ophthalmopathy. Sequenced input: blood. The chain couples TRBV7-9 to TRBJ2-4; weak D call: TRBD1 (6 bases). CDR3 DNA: TGTGCCAGCAGCCCGGGTAAAGGCAGGGGAGCTGGCAAAAACATTCAGTACTTC. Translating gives CASSPGKGRGAGKNIQYF.